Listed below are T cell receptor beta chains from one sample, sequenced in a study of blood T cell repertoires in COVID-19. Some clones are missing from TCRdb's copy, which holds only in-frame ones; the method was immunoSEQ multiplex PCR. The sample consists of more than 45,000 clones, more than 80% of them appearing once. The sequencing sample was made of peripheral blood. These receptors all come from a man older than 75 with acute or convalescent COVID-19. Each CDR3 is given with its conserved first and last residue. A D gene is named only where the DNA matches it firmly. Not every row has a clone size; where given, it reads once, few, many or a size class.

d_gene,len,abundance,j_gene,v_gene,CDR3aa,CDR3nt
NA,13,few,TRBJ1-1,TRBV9,CASSVGTLGEAFF,TGTGCCAGCAGCGTAGGGACTCTCGGCGAAGCTTTCTTT
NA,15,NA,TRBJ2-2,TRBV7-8,CASSLAGQNTGELFF,TGTGCCAGCAGCTTAGCGGGACAGAACACCGGGGAGCTGTTTTTT
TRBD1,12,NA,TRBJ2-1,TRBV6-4,CASSDPGGEQFF,TGTGCCAGCAGTGATCCAGGGGGTGAGCAGTTCTTC
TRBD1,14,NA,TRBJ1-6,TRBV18,CASSPDRVNSPLHF,TGTGCCAGCTCACCCGACAGGGTTAATTCACCCCTCCACTTT
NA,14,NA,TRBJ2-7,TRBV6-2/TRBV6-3,CASSTVPGTYEQYF,TGTGCCAGCAGTACTGTGCCAGGAACCTACGAGCAGTACTTC
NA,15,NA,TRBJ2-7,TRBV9,CASSVAYDGGYEQYF,TGTGCCAGCAGCGTAGCTTATGATGGAGGCTACGAGCAGTACTTC
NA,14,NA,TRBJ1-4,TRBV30,CAWSPTAGNEKLFF,TGTGCCTGGAGTCCGACAGCAGGGAATGAAAAACTGTTTTTT
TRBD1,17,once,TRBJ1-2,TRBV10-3,CAISEGLPGTGNYGYTF,TGTGCCATCAGTGAGGGTCTCCCCGGGACAGGGAACTATGGCTACACCTTC
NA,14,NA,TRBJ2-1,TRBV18,CASSPGGARNEQFF,TGTGCCAGCTCACCGGGGGGGGCACGAAATGAGCAGTTCTTC
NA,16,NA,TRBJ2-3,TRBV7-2,CASSFDRPTSTDTQYF,TGTGCCAGCAGCTTCGACAGGCCGACTAGCACAGATACGCAGTATTTT
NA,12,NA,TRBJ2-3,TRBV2,CASSEAPSAQYF,TGTGCCAGCAGTGAAGCGCCCAGCGCGCAGTATTTT
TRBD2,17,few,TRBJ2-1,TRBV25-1,CASSEWAGLAGGNEQFF,TGTGCCAGCAGTGAATGGGCCGGGCTAGCGGGGGGGAATGAGCAGTTCTTC
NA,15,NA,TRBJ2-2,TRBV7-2,CASSFRGANTGELFF,TGTGCCAGCAGCTTTCGGGGGGCTAACACCGGGGAGCTGTTTTTT
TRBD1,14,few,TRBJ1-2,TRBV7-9,CASSRGQGDYGYTF,TGTGCCAGCAGCAGGGGACAGGGAGATTATGGCTACACCTTC
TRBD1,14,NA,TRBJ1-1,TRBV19,CASSMRGLGTEAFF,TGTGCCAGTAGTATGAGGGGGCTTGGCACTGAAGCTTTCTTT
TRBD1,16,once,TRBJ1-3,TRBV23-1,CASSQDRESFGNTIYF,TGCGCCAGCAGTCAGGACAGGGAATCGTTCGGAAACACCATATATTTT
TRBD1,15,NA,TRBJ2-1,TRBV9,CASSVGGQTVGEQFF,TGTGCCAGCAGCGTAGGGGGACAGACTGTAGGTGAGCAGTTCTTC
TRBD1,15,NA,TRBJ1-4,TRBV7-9,CASSLGDRGNEKLFF,TGTGCCAGCAGCTTAGGGGACAGGGGGAATGAAAAACTGTTTTTT
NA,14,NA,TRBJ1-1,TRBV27,CASSTGPMNTEAFF,TGTGCCAGCAGCACAGGGCCCATGAACACTGAAGCTTTCTTT
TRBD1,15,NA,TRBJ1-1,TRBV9,CASSLRQGSNTEAFF,TGTGCCAGCAGTCTACGACAGGGGTCGAACACTGAAGCTTTCTTT
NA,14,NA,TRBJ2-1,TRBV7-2,CASSPGGNNNEQFF,TGTGCCAGCAGCCCCGGCGGGAACAACAATGAGCAGTTCTTC
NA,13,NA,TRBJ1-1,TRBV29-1,CSVKQGLNTEAFF,TGCAGCGTCAAACAGGGATTGAACACTGAAGCTTTCTTT
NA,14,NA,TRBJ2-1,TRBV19,CASSIIPRDNEQFF,TGTGCCAGTAGTATAATCCCACGGGACAATGAGCAGTTCTTC
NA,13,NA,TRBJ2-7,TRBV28,CASTRSGGYEQYF,TGTGCCAGCACCCGGAGTGGAGGTTACGAGCAGTACTTC
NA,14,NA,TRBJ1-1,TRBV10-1,CASSERRRNTEAFF,TGCGCCAGCAGTGAACGGCGGAGGAACACTGAAGCTTTCTTT
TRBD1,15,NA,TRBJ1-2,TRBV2,CASSETGQLRYGYTF,TGTGCCAGCAGTGAAACGGGACAGCTTCGCTATGGCTACACCTTC
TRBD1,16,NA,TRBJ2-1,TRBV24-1,CATSDPTGGSYNEQFF,TGTGCCACCAGTGATCCCACAGGGGGATCGTACAATGAGCAGTTCTTC
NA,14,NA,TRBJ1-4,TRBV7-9,CASSFGSGGEKLFF,TGTGCCAGCAGCTTCGGGTCGGGAGGTGAAAAACTGTTTTTT
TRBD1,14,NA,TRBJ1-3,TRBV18,CASSPQGGGNTIYF,TGTGCCAGCTCACCCCAGGGGGGTGGAAACACCATATATTTT
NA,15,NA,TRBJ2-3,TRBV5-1,CASSRPGRGADTQYF,TGCGCCAGCAGTCGACCAGGGCGGGGCGCAGATACGCAGTATTTT
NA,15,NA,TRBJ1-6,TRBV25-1,CASSEWRVPNSPLHF,TGTGCCAGCAGTGAGTGGCGGGTGCCTAATTCACCCCTCCACTTT
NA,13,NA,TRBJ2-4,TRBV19,CASSIPNGAGEYF,TGTGCCAGTAGTATTCCGAACGGAGCAGGGGAGTACTTC
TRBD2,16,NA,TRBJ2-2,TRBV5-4,CASSQLGGANTGELFF,TGTGCCAGCAGCCAGCTTGGGGGGGCGAACACCGGGGAGCTGTTTTTT
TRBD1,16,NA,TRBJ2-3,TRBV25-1,CASSEWPGGSTDTQYF,TGTGCCAGCAGTGAATGGCCAGGGGGAAGCACAGATACGCAGTATTTT
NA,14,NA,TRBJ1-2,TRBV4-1,CASSQDTVSYGYTF,TGCGCCAGCAGCCAAGATACTGTGAGCTATGGCTACACCTTC
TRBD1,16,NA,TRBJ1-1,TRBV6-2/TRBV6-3,CASSRAQGLMNTEAFF,TGTGCCAGCAGCCGGGCACAGGGGCTCATGAACACTGAAGCTTTCTTT
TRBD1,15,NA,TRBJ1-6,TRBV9,CASSVYRDRDSPLHF,TGTGCCAGCAGCGTTTACCGGGACAGGGATTCACCCCTCCACTTT
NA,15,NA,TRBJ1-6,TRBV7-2,CASSLLPAADSPLHF,TGTGCCAGCAGCTTATTACCGGCGGCTGATTCACCCCTCCACTTT
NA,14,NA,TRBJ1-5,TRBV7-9,CASSSVYSNQPQHF,TGTGCCAGCAGCTCAGTTTATAGCAATCAGCCCCAGCATTTT